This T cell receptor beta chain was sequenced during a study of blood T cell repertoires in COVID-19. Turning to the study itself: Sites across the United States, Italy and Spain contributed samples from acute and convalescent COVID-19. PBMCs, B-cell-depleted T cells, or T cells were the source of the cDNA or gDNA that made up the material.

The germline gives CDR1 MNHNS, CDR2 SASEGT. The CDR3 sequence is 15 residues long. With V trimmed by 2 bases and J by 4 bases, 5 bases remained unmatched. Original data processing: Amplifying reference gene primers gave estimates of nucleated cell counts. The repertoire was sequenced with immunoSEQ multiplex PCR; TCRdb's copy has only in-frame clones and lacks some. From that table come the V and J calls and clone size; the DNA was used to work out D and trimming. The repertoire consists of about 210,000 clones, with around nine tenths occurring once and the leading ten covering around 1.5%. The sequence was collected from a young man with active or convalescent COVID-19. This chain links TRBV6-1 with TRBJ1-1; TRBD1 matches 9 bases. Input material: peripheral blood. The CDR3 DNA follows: TGTGCCAGCAGTGAACCCGCGGGACAGGGCACTGAAGCTTTCTTT. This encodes CASSEPAGQGTEAFF.